This T cell receptor beta chain stems from a study of OX40 agonist ivuxolimab in advanced cancers. Looking at the study overall: Administration of intravenous ivuxolimab to patients occurred every 2 weeks at 0.01 to 10 mg/kg. Patients enrolled in dose escalation were diagnosed with hepatocellular carcinoma, melanoma, renal cell or head and neck cancer. Study conclusions and caveats: Circulating CD4+ and CD8+ T cells showed clonal expansion by week 6 at 0.1 to 3.0 mg/kg.

Per the germline V gene, CDR1 is MGHRA and CDR2 is YSYEKL. The CDR3 runs 14 residues. The V gene lost 2 bases and the J gene lost 1 base, with 9 bases spanning the gap. The repertoire was sequenced with immunoSEQ multiplex PCR; TCRdb's copy has only in-frame clones and lacks some. Altogether about 26,000 clones are present, 85% to 90% being singletons, with the ten largest covering roughly 33%. A remark on this clone: Its antigen is unknown.

Patients were ineligible given autoimmune disease history or systemic immunosuppression. V gene TRBV4-1 combines with J gene TRBJ2-7; D gene ambiguous. This receptor was obtained from an adult with an advanced solid tumor such as melanoma, head and neck, liver or kidney cancer. The sample consisted of CD4+ or CD8+ T cells sorted from blood, taken in a trial of the OX40 agonist ivuxolimab. CDR3 in DNA: TGCGCCAGCAGCCAAATAGGCAGATCCTACGAGCAGTACTTC. Translating gives CASSQIGRSYEQYF.